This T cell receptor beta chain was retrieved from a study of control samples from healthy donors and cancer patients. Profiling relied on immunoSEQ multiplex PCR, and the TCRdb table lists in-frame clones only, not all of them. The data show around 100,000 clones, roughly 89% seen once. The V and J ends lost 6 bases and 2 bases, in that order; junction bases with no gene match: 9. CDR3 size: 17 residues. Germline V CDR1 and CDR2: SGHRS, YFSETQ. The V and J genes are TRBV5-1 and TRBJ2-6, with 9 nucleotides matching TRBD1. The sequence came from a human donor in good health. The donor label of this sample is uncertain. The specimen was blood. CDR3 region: CASIPGTGFTGANVLTF. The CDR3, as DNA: TGCGCCAGCATCCCAGGGACAGGGTTTACTGGGGCCAACGTCCTGACTTTC.